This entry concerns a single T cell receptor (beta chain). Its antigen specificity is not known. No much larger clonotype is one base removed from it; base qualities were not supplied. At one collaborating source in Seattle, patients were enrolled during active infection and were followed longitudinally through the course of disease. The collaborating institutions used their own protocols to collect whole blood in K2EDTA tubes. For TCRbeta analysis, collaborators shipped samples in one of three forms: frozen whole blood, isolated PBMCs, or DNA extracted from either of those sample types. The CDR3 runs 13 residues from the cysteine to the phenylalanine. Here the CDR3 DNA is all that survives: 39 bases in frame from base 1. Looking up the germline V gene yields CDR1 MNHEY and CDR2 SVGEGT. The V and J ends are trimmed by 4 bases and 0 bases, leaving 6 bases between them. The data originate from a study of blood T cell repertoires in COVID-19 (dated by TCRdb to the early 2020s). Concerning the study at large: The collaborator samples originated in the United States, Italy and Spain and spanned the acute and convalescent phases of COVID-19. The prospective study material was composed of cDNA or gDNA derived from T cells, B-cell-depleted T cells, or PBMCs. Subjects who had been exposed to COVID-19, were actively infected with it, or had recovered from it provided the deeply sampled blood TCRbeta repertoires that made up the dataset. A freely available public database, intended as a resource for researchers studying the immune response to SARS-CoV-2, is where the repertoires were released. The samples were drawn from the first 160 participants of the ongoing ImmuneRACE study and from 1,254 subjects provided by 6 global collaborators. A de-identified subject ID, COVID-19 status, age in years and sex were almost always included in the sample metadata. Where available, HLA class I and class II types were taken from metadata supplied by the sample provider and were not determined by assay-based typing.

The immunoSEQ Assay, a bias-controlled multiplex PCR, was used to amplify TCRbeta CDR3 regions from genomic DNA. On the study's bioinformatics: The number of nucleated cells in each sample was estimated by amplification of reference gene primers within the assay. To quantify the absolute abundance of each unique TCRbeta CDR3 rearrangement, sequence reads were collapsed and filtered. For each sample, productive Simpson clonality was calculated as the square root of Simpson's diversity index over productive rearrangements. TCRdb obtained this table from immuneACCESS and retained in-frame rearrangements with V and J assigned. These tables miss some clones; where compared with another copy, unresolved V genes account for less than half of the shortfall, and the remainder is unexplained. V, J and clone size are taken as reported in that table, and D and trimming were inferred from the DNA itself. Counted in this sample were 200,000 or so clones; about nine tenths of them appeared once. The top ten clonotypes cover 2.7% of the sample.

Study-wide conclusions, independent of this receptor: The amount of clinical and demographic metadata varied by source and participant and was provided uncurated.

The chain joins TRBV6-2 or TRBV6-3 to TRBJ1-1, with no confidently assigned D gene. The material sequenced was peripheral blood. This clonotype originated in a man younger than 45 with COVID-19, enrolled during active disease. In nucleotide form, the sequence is TGTGCCAGCAGTTCGGAGTTGAACACTGAAGCTTTCTTT. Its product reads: CASSSELNTEAFF.